These 4 T cell receptor beta chains were sequenced from one sample in a study of PD-L1 blockade in urothelial cancer. TCRdb's table, derived via immunoSEQ multiplex PCR, lists solely in-frame clones and lacks some. The table records more than 95,000 clones, 80% to 90% of them present only once. The time point denotes: peripheral blood 6 weeks after treatment start. The material sequenced was PBMCs, taken around atezolizumab (anti-PD-L1) treatment. Source of these receptors: a man in his fifties or sixties with urothelial cancer.

V gene TRBV5-1 combines with J gene TRBJ2-5; 8 nucleotides agree with TRBD1. Per the germline V gene, CDR1 is SGHRS and CDR2 is YFSETQ. The length of the CDR3 is 14 residues. Losses at the gene ends were 0 bases for V and 7 bases for J; bases not matched to a gene: 5. The CDR3 is CASSLGQGPGTQYF. In DNA form, the CDR3 reads TGCGCCAGCAGCTTGGGACAGGGGCCCGGGACCCAGTACTTC.

As DNA, the CDR3 is TGTGCCAGCAGCTTGGACAGGGGTGATGAGCAGTTCTTC. This translates into CASSLDRGDEQFF. The chain carries TRBV5-6 and TRBJ2-1; TRBD1 matches at 7 bases. With 0 bases clipped from V and 8 bases from J, the junction kept 2 bases outside the gene matches. Germline-derived CDR1 and CDR2 are SGHDT and YYEEEE. This CDR3 is built from 13 residues.

The chain employs TRBV4-2 and TRBJ2-3, with 9 bases matching TRBD2. V shed 0 bases and J 0 bases; nucleotides not matched to a gene: 10. The CDR3 contains 19 residues. Germline V CDR1 and CDR2: LGHNA, YNFKEQ. The CDR3 nucleotides read TGTGCCAGCAGCCAAGAGGGCGGGAGGGGTCCCTCTAGCACAGATACGCAGTATTTT. Translated: CASSQEGGRGPSSTDTQYF.

Turning to this clone: The same CDR3 can be traced to other DNA sequences in this sample. J is TRBJ2-1 and V is TRBV9; 9 positions match TRBD2. The J segment lost 0 bases and the V segment lost 2 bases, leaving 0 bases of the junction unmatched. The CDR3 totals 15 residues. The germline CDR1 and CDR2 sequences are SGDLS and YYNGEE. CDR3 DNA: TGTGCCAGCAGCGTTAGCGGGAGCTCCTACAATGAGCAGTTCTTC. Translated, it gives CASSVSGSSYNEQFF.